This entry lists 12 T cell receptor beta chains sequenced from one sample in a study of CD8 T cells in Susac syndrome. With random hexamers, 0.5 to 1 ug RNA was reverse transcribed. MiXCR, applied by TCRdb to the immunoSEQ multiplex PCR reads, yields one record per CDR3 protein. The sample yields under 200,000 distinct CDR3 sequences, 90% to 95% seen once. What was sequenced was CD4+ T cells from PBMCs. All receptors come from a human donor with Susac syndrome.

The CDR3 region is CASSLSFEAFF. CDR3 coding DNA: TGTGCCAGCAGCTTAAGCTTTGAAGCTTTCTTT. This chain uses TRBV7-2 with TRBJ1-1; D unclear. The length of the CDR3 is 11 residues. V was clipped by 2 bases and J by 7 bases, with 5 bases between them. Germline assignment: CDR1 SGHTA and CDR2 FQGNSA.

CDR3 sequence (DNA): TGTGCCAGCAGCGTAGTCCACATTCCTGAAGCTTTCTTT. Translation gives CASSVVHIPEAFF. The chain recombines TRBV9 with TRBJ1-1; D gene ambiguous. This CDR3 spans 13 amino acids. Trimming took off 0 bases at V and 6 bases at J, with 9 bases between the two ends. Germline CDR1 SGDLS, CDR2 YYNGEE.

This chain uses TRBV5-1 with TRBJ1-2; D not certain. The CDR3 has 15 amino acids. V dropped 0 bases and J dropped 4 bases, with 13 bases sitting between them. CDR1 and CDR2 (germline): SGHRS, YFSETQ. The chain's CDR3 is CASSLEGGSSYGYTF. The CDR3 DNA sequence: TGCGCCAGCAGCTTGGAAGGTGGAAGTTCCTATGGCTACACCTTC.

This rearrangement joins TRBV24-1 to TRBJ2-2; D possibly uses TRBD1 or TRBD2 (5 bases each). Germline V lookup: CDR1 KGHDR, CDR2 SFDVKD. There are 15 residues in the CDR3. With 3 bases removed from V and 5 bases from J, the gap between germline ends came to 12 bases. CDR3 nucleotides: TGTGCCACCAGTGATCCAGGGACGGGAACCGGGGAGCTGTTTTTT. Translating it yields CATSDPGTGTGELFF.

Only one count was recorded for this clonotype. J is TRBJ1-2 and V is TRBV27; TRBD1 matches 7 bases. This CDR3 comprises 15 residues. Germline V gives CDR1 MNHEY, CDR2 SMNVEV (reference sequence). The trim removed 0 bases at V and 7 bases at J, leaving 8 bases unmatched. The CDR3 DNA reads TGTGCCAGCAGTTTATCGAACAGGGGTAATAGTGGCTACACCTTC. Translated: CASSLSNRGNSGYTF.

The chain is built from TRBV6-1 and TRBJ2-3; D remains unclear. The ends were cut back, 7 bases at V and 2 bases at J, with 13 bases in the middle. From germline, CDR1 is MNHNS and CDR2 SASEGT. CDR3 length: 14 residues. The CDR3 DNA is TGTGCCAGCAAGGACGGCGCCAACACAGATACGCAGTATTTT. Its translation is CASKDGANTDTQYF.

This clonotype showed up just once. DNA of the CDR3: TGTGCCAGCAGTGCTCCGGGACTTAGGAACATTCAGTACTTC. Translating gives CASSAPGLRNIQYF. This chain connects TRBV2 to TRBJ2-4; D perhaps matches TRBD2 (6 bases). The germline V gene encodes CDR1 SNHLY and CDR2 FYNNEI. V lost 4 bases to trimming and J lost 7 bases, with 14 bases between them. The CDR3 loop spans 14 amino acids.

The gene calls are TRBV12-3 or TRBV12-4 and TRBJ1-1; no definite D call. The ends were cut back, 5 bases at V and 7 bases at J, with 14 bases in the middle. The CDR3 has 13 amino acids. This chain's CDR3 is CASSPSGRVEAFF. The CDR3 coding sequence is TGTGCCAGCAGTCCCAGTGGGCGGGTTGAAGCTTTCTTT.

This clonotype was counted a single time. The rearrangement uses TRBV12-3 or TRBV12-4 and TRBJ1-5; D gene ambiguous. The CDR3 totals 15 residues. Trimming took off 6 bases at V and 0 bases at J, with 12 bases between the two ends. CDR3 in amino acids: CASRYGSYSNQPQHF. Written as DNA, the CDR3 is TGTGCCAGCAGGTACGGGTCGTATAGCAATCAGCCCCAGCATTTT.

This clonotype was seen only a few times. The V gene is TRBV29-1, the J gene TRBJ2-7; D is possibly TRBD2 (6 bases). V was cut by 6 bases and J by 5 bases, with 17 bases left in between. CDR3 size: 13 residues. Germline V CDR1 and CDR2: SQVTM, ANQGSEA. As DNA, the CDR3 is TGCAGCGTACTAGGTGGGGGGATCGACGAGCAGTACTTC. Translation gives CSVLGGGIDEQYF.

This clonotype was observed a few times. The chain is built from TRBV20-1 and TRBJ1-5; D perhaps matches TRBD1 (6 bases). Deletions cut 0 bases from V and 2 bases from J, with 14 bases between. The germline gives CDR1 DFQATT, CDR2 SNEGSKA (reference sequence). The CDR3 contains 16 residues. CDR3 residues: CSAREQGRGGNQPQHF. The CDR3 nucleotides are TGCAGTGCTAGAGAACAGGGAAGGGGTGGCAATCAGCCCCAGCATTTT.

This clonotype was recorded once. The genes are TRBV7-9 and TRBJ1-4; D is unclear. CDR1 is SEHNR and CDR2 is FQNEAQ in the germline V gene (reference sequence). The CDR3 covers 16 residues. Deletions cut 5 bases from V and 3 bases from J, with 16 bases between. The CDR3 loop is CASSLRLGKANEKLFF. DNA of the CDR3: TGTGCCAGCAGCCTCCGCTTGGGGAAGGCTAATGAAAAACTGTTTTTT.